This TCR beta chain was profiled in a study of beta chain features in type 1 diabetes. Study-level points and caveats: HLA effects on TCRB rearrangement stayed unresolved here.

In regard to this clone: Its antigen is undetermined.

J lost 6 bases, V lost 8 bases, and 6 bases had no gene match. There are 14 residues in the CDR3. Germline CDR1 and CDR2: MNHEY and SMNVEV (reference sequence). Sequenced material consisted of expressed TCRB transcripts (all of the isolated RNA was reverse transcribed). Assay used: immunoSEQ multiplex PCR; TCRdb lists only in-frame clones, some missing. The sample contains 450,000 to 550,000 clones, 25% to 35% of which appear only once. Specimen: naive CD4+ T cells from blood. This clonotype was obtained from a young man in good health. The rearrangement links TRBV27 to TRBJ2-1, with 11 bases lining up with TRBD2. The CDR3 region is CASGLAGGFNEQFF. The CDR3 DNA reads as TGTGCCAGCGGCCTAGCGGGAGGCTTCAATGAGCAGTTCTTC.